What follows are 10 T cell receptor beta chains derived from one specimen sequenced in a study of blood T cell repertoires in COVID-19. The method was immunoSEQ multiplex PCR; TCRdb's version includes in-frame clones alone and lacks a portion of them. The top ten hold about 15% of the sample, which has over 80,000 clones, around four fifths seen once. Sequencing was carried out using peripheral blood. Receptors originate from a woman in her fifties or sixties with acute or convalescent COVID-19.

The chain uses TRBV24-1 and TRBJ2-1, with 10 nucleotides matching TRBD2. CDR3 length equals 16 residues. Trimming removed 3 bases from V and 10 bases from J; junction bases left unmatched: 11. The germline V gene encodes CDR1 KGHDR and CDR2 SFDVKD. The CDR3 DNA reads TGTGCCACCAGTGATAAGGCTAGCGGGAGTCGGGACGAGCAGTTCTTC. Its translation is CATSDKASGSRDEQFF.

This chain joins TRBV19 and TRBJ1-5; D ambiguous. The CDR3 runs to 17 residues. The V gene lost 3 bases and the J gene lost 2 bases, with 17 bases spanning the gap. Germline CDR1 LNHDA, CDR2 SQIVND (reference sequence). DNA of the CDR3: TGTGCCAGTAGTATCTGGGCGAGGGCGGTGGGCAATCAGCCCCAGCATTTT. Protein product: CASSIWARAVGNQPQHF.

This sequence joins TRBV7-2 and TRBJ1-2; 8 bases line up with TRBD1. Germline CDR1 SGHTA, CDR2 FQGNSA. J lost 8 bases, V lost 4 bases, and 12 bases had no gene match. CDR3 length: 15 amino acids. This chain's CDR3 is CASSSLQGAPGGYTF. CDR3 nucleotide sequence: TGTGCCAGCAGCTCCCTCCAGGGGGCGCCGGGAGGCTACACCTTC.

The chain is built from TRBV5-1 and TRBJ2-2, with D unclear. This CDR3 has 15 residues. Germline V gene lookup returns CDR1 SGHRS and CDR2 YFSETQ. Deletions cut 3 bases from V and 5 bases from J, with 14 bases between. The CDR3 region is CASSWRPAETGELFF. CDR3 nucleotide sequence: TGCGCCAGCAGCTGGCGACCTGCGGAGACCGGGGAGCTGTTTTTT.

The chain is built from TRBV5-6 and TRBJ1-2; the match to TRBD1 covers 9 bases. This CDR3 has 14 residues. From germline, CDR1 is SGHDT and CDR2 YYEEEE. The junction had 9 bases not matched to a gene; V was cut back by 4 bases and J by 8 bases. The CDR3 spells CASSRDRVMVGYTF. The CDR3 DNA follows: TGTGCCAGCAGCCGGGACAGGGTAATGGTCGGCTACACCTTC.

DNA of the CDR3: TGTGCCAGCAGAGGGACAGGAAACTATGGCTACACCTTC. It encodes CASRGTGNYGYTF. This chain joins TRBV27 and TRBJ1-2; 8 bases match TRBD1. Germline V gene data show CDR1 as MNHEY and CDR2 as SMNVEV (reference sequence). V shed 6 bases and J 2 bases; nucleotides not matched to a gene: 2. CDR3 length: 13 amino acids.

The chain links TRBV30 to TRBJ2-3; 9 bases are shared with TRBD2. CDR1 is GTSNPN, CDR2 SVGIG, per germline (reference sequence). The CDR3 extends over 14 amino acids. V lost 4 bases and J lost 8; bases outside the gene matches: 10. The CDR3, as DNA: TGTGCCTGGAATACCGGCGGGGGGGTCGGTACGCAGTATTTT. This sequence encodes CAWNTGGGVGTQYF. Supplemented by reference TRBV30 and TRBJ2-3, the full variable domain reads SQTIHQWPATLVQPVGSPLSLECTVEGTSNPNLYWYRQAAGRGLQLLFYSVGIGQISSEVPQNLSASRPQDRQFILSSKKLLLSDSGFYLCAWNTGGGVGTQYFGPGTRLTVL.

J is TRBJ1-5 and V is TRBV15, with 8 bases lining up with TRBD1. Germline lookup yields CDR1 LNHNV and CDR2 YYDKDF (reference sequence). The CDR3 length is 15 residues. V trimming: 4 bases; J trimming: 2 bases; junction bases outside the gene matches: 4. CDR3 nucleotides: TGTGCCACCAGCACAGGGGGCGGTGGCAATCAGCCCCAGCATTTT. The encoded protein is CATSTGGGGNQPQHF.

The chain recombines TRBV19 with TRBJ1-4; 11 nucleotides align to TRBD1. The CDR3 is made up of 14 amino acids. Germline V gene lookup returns CDR1 LNHDA and CDR2 SQIVND (reference sequence). V gave up 6 bases and J gave up 8 bases; unmatched junction bases: 5. The CDR3 coding sequence is TGTGCCAGTAGGACGGACAGGGGGCGAGAAAAACTGTTTTTT. Translating gives CASRTDRGREKLFF.

The chain uses TRBV5-1 and TRBJ2-1; D is perhaps TRBD2 (6 bases). CDR1 is SGHRS and CDR2 is YFSETQ in the germline V gene. The CDR3 runs to 17 residues. V lost 1 base, J lost 2 bases, and 16 bases lay in between. The CDR3, as DNA: TGCGCCAGCAGCTTGATGGGGGGATTGGACACCTACAATGAGCAGTTCTTC. The encoded protein is CASSLMGGLDTYNEQFF. The complete variable domain, with remaining parts taken from reference TRBV5-1 and TRBJ2-1, reads KAGVTQTPRYLIKTRGQQVTLSCSPISGHRSVSWYQQTPGQGLQFLFEYFSETQRNKGNFPGRFSGRQFSNSRSEMNVSTLELGDSALYLCASSLMGGLDTYNEQFFGPGTRLTVL.